Listed below are T cell receptor beta chains from one sample, sequenced in a study of CDR3 diversity in severe acne. TCRdb independently ran MiXCR on the PCR reads; one entry per CDR3 protein. Among about 85,000 distinct CDR3 sequences listed, about 48% were seen once. The source material was blood. The origin of the receptors is a male donor in good health, serving as a control. The CDR3 runs from the conserved cysteine through the conserved F or W. The D gene is left open where the match is weak. Clone size is given for some rows only: seen once, a few or many times, or a class if the clone is expanded.

TRBJ2-7 - TRBV3-1 - CASSRSPPYEQYF TGTGCCAGCAGCCGCTCGCCTCCTTACGAGCAGTACTTC
TRBJ2-5 - TRBV7-3 - CASSCWVLSQETQYF TGTGCCAGCAGCTGCTGGGTGCTTTCCCAAGAGACCCAGTACTTC
TRBJ1-5 medium-sized TRBV15 TRBD1 CATSRGQGGRPQHF TGTGCCACCAGCAGGGGACAGGGGGGTCGGCCCCAGCATTTT
TRBJ2-7 medium-sized TRBV11-2 - CASSYGGSGYEQYF TGTGCCAGCAGCTACGGGGGTAGCGGCTACGAGCAGTACTTC
TRBJ1-4 - TRBV7-3 TRBD1 CASSSARTGVEKLFF TGTGCCAGCAGCTCAGCCCGGACAGGAGTTGAAAAACTGTTTTTT
TRBJ1-5 - TRBV4-1 - CASSPLAVQPQHF TGCGCCAGCAGCCCTTTAGCGGTTCAGCCCCAGCATTTT
TRBJ2-7 - TRBV6-5 TRBD2 CASSRDLAGASYEQYF TGTGCCAGCAGTAGGGACCTAGCGGGAGCCTCGTACGAGCAGTACTTC
TRBJ2-2 many TRBV5-4 - CASSLARVPGELFF TGTGCCAGCAGCTTGGCGAGGGTGCCCGGGGAGCTGTTTTTT
TRBJ1-2 - TRBV20-1 - CSAPPAEGGYTF TGCAGTGCCCCCCCAGCTGAGGGTGGCTACACCTTC
TRBJ1-1 - TRBV28 - CATRTGGTEAFF TGTGCGACCCGGACGGGGGGCACTGAAGCTTTCTTT
TRBJ2-3 many TRBV28 - CASSLSGGDTQYF TGTGCCAGCAGTTTATCGGGCGGTGATACGCAGTATTTT
TRBJ1-5 - TRBV19 - CASNGGQMGQPQHF TGTGCCAGTAATGGGGGGCAGATGGGTCAGCCCCAGCATTTT
TRBJ1-5 - TRBV2 - CASSAPPGAANQPQHF TGTGCCAGCAGTGCCCCACCCGGGGCAGCTAATCAGCCCCAGCATTTT
TRBJ1-1 few TRBV2 - CASIRVWVNTEAFF TGTGCCAGCATCCGAGTCTGGGTTAACACTGAAGCTTTCTTT
TRBJ2-3 many TRBV28 - CASSGLARVSTDTQYF TGTGCCAGCAGTGGGCTAGCGAGGGTTAGCACAGATACGCAGTATTTT
TRBJ1-5 - TRBV13 TRBD1 CASSLGTGAGQPQHF TGTGCCAGCAGCTTAGGCACAGGGGCAGGGCAGCCCCAGCATTTT
TRBJ1-4 - TRBV10-3 - CAISQTGEKLFF TGTGCCATCAGCCAGACAGGTGAAAAACTGTTTTTT
TRBJ1-1 - TRBV29-1 - CSDRGGNTEAFF TGCAGCGACCGAGGGGGGAACACTGAAGCTTTCTTT
TRBJ1-5 many TRBV12-3/TRBV12-4 TRBD1 CASRPSGTGDQPQHF TGTGCCAGCAGACCGAGCGGGACAGGGGATCAGCCCCAGCATTTT
TRBJ2-7 - TRBV20-1 TRBD2 CSAKSGGYEQYF TGCAGTGCTAAAAGCGGGGGCTACGAGCAGTACTTC
TRBJ1-1 - TRBV2 - CANRRREYTEAFF TGTGCCAACAGAAGGCGCGAGTACACTGAAGCTTTCTTT
TRBJ1-5 - TRBV6-5 - CASSYFSRGGQPQHF TGTGCCAGCAGTTACTTTAGCAGGGGCGGTCAGCCCCAGCATTTT
TRBJ1-1 - TRBV5-1 - CASGEAGRKNTEAFF TGCGCCAGCGGGGAAGCGGGACGGAAGAACACTGAAGCTTTCTTT
TRBJ2-7 - TRBV20-1 TRBD2 CSARASGRGSYEQYF TGCAGTGCTAGAGCCAGCGGGAGAGGTTCCTACGAGCAGTACTTC
TRBJ2-5 - TRBV6-5 - CASRFAGGTQYF TGTGCCAGCAGGTTCGCGGGTGGAACCCAGTACTTC
TRBJ2-7 many TRBV24-1 - CATSDSTKEQYF TGTGCCACCAGTGACTCGACTAAGGAGCAGTACTTC
TRBJ2-1 - TRBV29-1 - CSGSRGEQFF TGCAGCGGGTCGAGGGGCGAGCAGTTCTTC
TRBJ2-1 medium-sized TRBV6-4 - CASSDSLHNEQFF TGTGCCAGCAGTGATAGTCTTCACAATGAGCAGTTCTTC
TRBJ2-7 - TRBV25-1 - CASSEQGFHEQYF TGTGCCAGCAGTGAACAGGGGTTCCACGAGCAGTACTTC
TRBJ1-1 - TRBV9 - CASSVGSGMNTEAFF TGTGCCAGCAGCGTAGGTTCCGGCATGAACACTGAAGCTTTCTTT
TRBJ1-6 - TRBV20-1 TRBD1 CSASETGGGPYSPLHF TGCAGTGCTAGTGAGACAGGGGGCGGCCCTTATTCACCCCTCCACTTT
TRBJ2-4 - TRBV5-1 - CASSLEGGGNIRYF TGCGCCAGCAGCTTGGAGGGAGGTGGAAACATTCGGTACTTC
TRBJ2-3 few TRBV7-7 TRBD1 CASRPIGQGREDF TGTGCTAGCCGCCCTATCGGACAGGGGAGGGAGGACTTT
TRBJ2-7 few TRBV9 - CASRHPGQTYEQYF TGTGCCAGCAGGCATCCTGGACAGACCTACGAGCAGTACTTC
TRBJ1-4 - TRBV20-1 - CSARVESKGLVHVKLFF TGCAGTGCTAGAGTAGAAAGTAAAGGCTTAGTCCATGTAAAACTGTTTTTT
TRBJ1-2 medium-sized TRBV7-8 - CASSLYADGYTF TGTGCCAGCAGCTTATACGCGGATGGCTACACCTTC
TRBJ2-1 - TRBV6-4 - CASSEGGPADEQFF TGTGCCAGCAGTGAAGGAGGGCCGGCGGATGAGCAGTTCTTC
TRBJ2-7 - TRBV7-3 - CASSLRLGSYEQYF TGTGCCAGCAGCTTACGGCTGGGGTCATACGAGCAGTACTTC
TRBJ1-1 few TRBV4-1 TRBD1 CASSGHNTGTGRSEAFF TGCGCCAGCAGCGGACACAACACCGGGACAGGGAGGTCTGAAGCTTTCTTT
TRBJ1-1 - TRBV6-5 - CASSYSIARRSNTEAFF TGTGCCAGCAGTTACTCGATAGCGAGGAGATCGAACACTGAAGCTTTCTTT
TRBJ1-6 once TRBV5-4 - CASSFYICSARRDRSWSPLHF -
TRBJ2-1 - TRBV20-1 TRBD2 CSARDSASGYNEQFF TGCAGTGCTAGAGATTCGGCTAGCGGGTACAATGAGCAGTTCTTC
TRBJ1-2 few TRBV7-9 - CASSTPGRNGYTF TGTGCCAGCAGCACGCCGGGGCGTAATGGCTACACCTTC
TRBJ2-7 - TRBV10-2 - CASSVIGGEQYF TGCGCCAGCAGTGTTATAGGGGGCGAGCAGTACTTC
TRBJ2-1 many TRBV9 - CASSGIGAWVHSYNEQFF TGTGCCAGCAGCGGTATCGGGGCGTGGGTTCACTCCTACAATGAGCAGTTCTTC
TRBJ2-7 - TRBV2 TRBD1 CASSESGQGHYEQYF TGTGCCAGCAGTGAATCGGGACAGGGCCACTACGAGCAGTACTTC
TRBJ1-1 few TRBV7-8 - CASSFTEYTEAFF TGTGCCAGCAGCTTCACAGAATACACTGAAGCTTTCTTT
TRBJ1-5 few TRBV29-1 TRBD1 CSVSGGGNQPQHF TGCAGCGTTTCAGGGGGCGGCAATCAGCCCCAGCATTTT
TRBJ1-6 - TRBV25-1 - CASSSAGGVGNSPLHF TGTGCCAGCAGCTCAGCGGGGGGGGTAGGGAATTCACCCCTCCACTTT
TRBJ2-6 - TRBV11-2 - CASSPNGRTEAF TGTGCCAGCAGCCCAAATGGGAGAACTGAAGCTTTC
TRBJ2-7 - TRBV25-1 - CASSDLGRYRDKITYEQYF TGTGCCAGCAGTGACCTAGGGAGGTACCGGGACAAAATAACCTACGAGCAGTACTTC
TRBJ2-1 many TRBV20-1 - CSARVTIYNEQFF TGCAGTGCTAGAGTCACTATCTACAATGAGCAGTTCTTC